These T cell receptor beta chains were read from a single sample in a study of cytomegalovirus exposure and HLA in healthy donors. TCRdb keeps only in-frame clones here, not all; method: immunoSEQ multiplex PCR. This sample has fewer than 150,000 clones, with about four fifths found just once. The sequenced sample was PBMCs. The receptor set was obtained from a man aged 30-40 years in good health. Both conserved end residues are part of each CDR3. The order of the fields is CDR3 DNA, CDR3 protein, J gene, clone size, D gene, V gene. D genes are given only for firm matches. Clone sizes are given selectively: once, few, many, or a class where the clone is expanded.

TGTGCCAGTAACGGGGTGGCGGTAGGCTACACCTTC CASNGVAVGYTF TRBJ1-2 few . TRBV28
TGTGCCAGCAGCGCGCAAGGGGTGGGGGCGGAGACCCAGTACTTC CASSAQGVGAETQYF TRBJ2-5 . . TRBV5-4
TGTGCCAGCAGCGGCAGGGTTACTAGCGGCCTCGGGGGTTCCTACGAGCAGTACTTC CASSGRVTSGLGGSYEQYF TRBJ2-7 . TRBD2 TRBV7-9
TGTGCCAGCTCACGACAGGGTATTGATCAGCCCCAGCATTTT CASSRQGIDQPQHF TRBJ1-5 . TRBD1 TRBV18
TGTGCCAGCTCACCCTCTGGAGATTCCAACTATGGCTACACCTTC CASSPSGDSNYGYTF TRBJ1-2 . . TRBV18
TGTGCCATCAGCTCTAACACTGAAGCTTTCTTT CAISSNTEAFF TRBJ1-1 . . TRBV10-3
TGTGCCAGCAGTGCCTTGGGGGAGGAAGAGACCCAGTACTTC CASSALGEEETQYF TRBJ2-5 . . TRBV6-5
TGTGCCAGCAGCGTAGCTAGCCCAGATACGCAGTATTTT CASSVASPDTQYF TRBJ2-3 . . TRBV9
TGTGCCAGCAGCGTAGAGGACAGCCAAGAGACCCAGTACTTC CASSVEDSQETQYF TRBJ2-5 . . TRBV9
TGTGCCACCAGCAGAGGGGGCCCGAACACTGAAGCTTTCTTT CATSRGGPNTEAFF TRBJ1-1 . . TRBV15
TGTGCCAGCAGCAACAGGGAGATGAACACTGAAGCTTTCTTT CASSNREMNTEAFF TRBJ1-1 . . TRBV7-9
TGTGCCAGCAGTTACTCCCCAGGGGGAAACACTGAAGCTTTCTTT CASSYSPGGNTEAFF TRBJ1-1 . TRBD1 TRBV6-5
TGTGCCTGGAACAGGGAAACAACTAATGAAAAACTGTTTTTT CAWNRETTNEKLFF TRBJ1-4 . . TRBV30
TGTGCCAGCCGCCAGCGGGGTAGCCCCTACAATGAGCAGTTCTTC CASRQRGSPYNEQFF TRBJ2-1 . TRBD2 TRBV7-2
TGTGCCAGCAGCTTAGGCGGGAATTCCTACAATGAGCAGTTCTTC CASSLGGNSYNEQFF TRBJ2-1 few . TRBV7-9
TGTGCCTCCCGGGGGGGTGCCTCTGGGGCCAACGTCCTGACTTTC CASRGGASGANVLTF TRBJ2-6 . TRBD2 TRBV10-3
TGTGCCAGCAGCGGAGGGGCTGAAGCTTTCTTT CASSGGAEAFF TRBJ1-1 . . TRBV7-9
TGTGCCAGCAGCTTAAGGCCCCCGGGACAGGGGAGCGGAAACACCATATATTTT CASSLRPPGQGSGNTIYF TRBJ1-3 . TRBD1 TRBV7-3
TGCAGCGGAGAAGCGGGAAGCTCCTACAATGAGCAGTTCTTC CSGEAGSSYNEQFF TRBJ2-1 . TRBD2 TRBV29-1
TGCGCCAGCAGTCTCGACAGATACAATCAGCCCCAGCATTTT CASSLDRYNQPQHF TRBJ1-5 once . TRBV4-3
TGTGCCAGCACAATGACTAGCGGTAGCACAGATACGCAGTATTTT CASTMTSGSTDTQYF TRBJ2-3 once TRBD2 TRBV2
TGTGCCAGCAGTTGGGGGCATGAGCAGTTCTTC CASSWGHEQFF TRBJ2-1 . . TRBV5-6
TGCGCCAGCAGCCACCCGAAAGAACACTCCTACAATGAGCAGTTCTTC CASSHPKEHSYNEQFF TRBJ2-1 . . TRBV23-1
TGCGCCAGCAGCGAGACAGGGGATTCCGGGGAGCTGTTTTTT CASSETGDSGELFF TRBJ2-2 once TRBD1 TRBV5-1
TGTGCCAGCTCACCTCAGGGACAGGGGGTTTACGAGCAGTACTTC CASSPQGQGVYEQYF TRBJ2-7 . TRBD1 TRBV18
TGTGCCAGCAGCAAAGGACCGACTAGCGGAGGGTGTGAGCAGTTCTTC CASSKGPTSGGCEQFF TRBJ2-1 . . TRBV21-1
TGCGCCAGCAGCTTAACCCCAGCGGGAATATCCTACAATGAGCAGTTCTTC CASSLTPAGISYNEQFF TRBJ2-1 . TRBD2 TRBV5-1
TGTGCCAGCAGCTTACCCATGGGACTAGCGGGCGGTAACACCGGGGAGCTGTTTTTT CASSLPMGLAGGNTGELFF TRBJ2-2 . TRBD2 TRBV7-9
TGCGCCAGCAGCTTCACAGGGGCCCCCAATCAGCCCCAGCATTTT CASSFTGAPNQPQHF TRBJ1-5 . TRBD1 TRBV5-1
TGTGCCTGGAGTCTTCAACTAGGGACAGGGAACTATGGCTACACCTTC CAWSLQLGTGNYGYTF TRBJ1-2 . TRBD1 TRBV30
TGTGCCAGCTCACCCCCCGGGTTCGGGAATGAGCAGTTCTTC CASSPPGFGNEQFF TRBJ2-1 . . TRBV18